The rows below give T cell receptor beta chains drawn from one sample of a study of OX40 agonist ivuxolimab in advanced cancers. This table comes from immunoSEQ multiplex PCR, and its TCRdb copy is limited to in-frame clones, with some not included. The data contain fewer than 85,000 clones, less than 90% of them singletons. Source: CD4+ or CD8+ T cells sorted from blood, taken in a trial of the OX40 agonist ivuxolimab. Source of these receptors: an adult with an advanced solid tumor such as melanoma, head and neck, liver or kidney cancer. CDR3s include the opening cysteine and the closing phenylalanine or tryptophan. The D gene is left open where the match is weak.

d_gene: .
v_gene: TRBV5-6
j_gene: TRBJ1-2
CDR3aa: CASRYEINYGYTF

d_gene: TRBD2
v_gene: TRBV11-2
j_gene: TRBJ2-3
CDR3aa: CASRQPGLGPTDTQYF

d_gene: TRBD1
v_gene: TRBV5-1
j_gene: TRBJ1-2
CDR3aa: CASSLAGGEYGYTF

d_gene: TRBD2
v_gene: TRBV11-3
j_gene: TRBJ2-4
CDR3aa: CASTPAGDLAKNIQYF

d_gene: TRBD1
v_gene: TRBV28
j_gene: TRBJ1-6
CDR3aa: CASSLSHRGSYNSPLHF

d_gene: .
v_gene: TRBV5-1
j_gene: TRBJ2-5
CDR3aa: CASSLMNPETQYF

d_gene: .
v_gene: TRBV2
j_gene: TRBJ2-6
CDR3aa: CATIPGKTSGANVLTF

d_gene: TRBD1
v_gene: TRBV5-1
j_gene: TRBJ2-5
CDR3aa: CASSSTGTGGNGETQYF

d_gene: .
v_gene: TRBV29-1
j_gene: TRBJ2-5
CDR3aa: CSFRGKETQYF

d_gene: TRBD1
v_gene: TRBV28
j_gene: TRBJ1-2
CDR3aa: CASSLYRTGGYGYTF

d_gene: TRBD2
v_gene: TRBV11-2
j_gene: TRBJ2-7
CDR3aa: CASSLQPSGGEQYF

d_gene: .
v_gene: TRBV5-4
j_gene: TRBJ2-5
CDR3aa: CASTGDSTAQETQYF

d_gene: .
v_gene: TRBV5-1
j_gene: TRBJ1-1
CDR3aa: CASSFQDSNTEAFF

d_gene: .
v_gene: TRBV5-6
j_gene: TRBJ1-2
CDR3aa: CASSPTPSPGIRYGYTF

d_gene: TRBD1
v_gene: TRBV18
j_gene: TRBJ2-2
CDR3aa: CASSPFAQGANTGELFF

d_gene: TRBD1
v_gene: TRBV6-5
j_gene: TRBJ1-1
CDR3aa: CASPGGQELNTEAFF

d_gene: TRBD1
v_gene: TRBV19
j_gene: TRBJ1-2
CDR3aa: CASSKPDRGKDGYTF

d_gene: .
v_gene: TRBV7-6
j_gene: TRBJ1-5
CDR3aa: CASSLALGGQPQHF

d_gene: .
v_gene: TRBV4-1
j_gene: TRBJ2-5
CDR3aa: CASSQPFGAGAQETQYF

d_gene: .
v_gene: TRBV7-9
j_gene: TRBJ2-1
CDR3aa: CASSLLTGSYNEQFF

d_gene: .
v_gene: TRBV11-3
j_gene: TRBJ2-3
CDR3aa: CASSLEQRGTDTQYF

d_gene: TRBD2
v_gene: TRBV4-1
j_gene: TRBJ2-3
CDR3aa: CASSQDPAGGRTDTQYF

d_gene: TRBD1
v_gene: TRBV29-1
j_gene: TRBJ1-1
CDR3aa: CSGHGTGGGNTEAFF

d_gene: TRBD1
v_gene: TRBV5-6
j_gene: TRBJ1-2
CDR3aa: CASSSTGVDGYTF

d_gene: .
v_gene: TRBV5-1
j_gene: TRBJ2-3
CDR3aa: CASSRSVVAAYTDTQYF

d_gene: .
v_gene: TRBV7-2
j_gene: TRBJ1-5
CDR3aa: CASSPNNVQPQHF

d_gene: .
v_gene: TRBV4-3
j_gene: TRBJ1-5
CDR3aa: CASSQDTGQPQHF

d_gene: TRBD2
v_gene: TRBV7-9
j_gene: TRBJ2-1
CDR3aa: CASSLAPRSGSQFF

d_gene: .
v_gene: TRBV7-2
j_gene: TRBJ1-2
CDR3aa: CASSPSTVYLNYGYTF

d_gene: TRBD1
v_gene: TRBV5-1
j_gene: TRBJ2-7
CDR3aa: CASSFDRASYEQYF

d_gene: .
v_gene: TRBV5-1
j_gene: TRBJ2-3
CDR3aa: CASGAGVNGDTQYF

d_gene: .
v_gene: TRBV7-9
j_gene: TRBJ2-7
CDR3aa: CASSLEVGKGRYEQYF

d_gene: .
v_gene: TRBV14
j_gene: TRBJ1-1
CDR3aa: CASSQAKNTEAFF

d_gene: .
v_gene: TRBV7-2
j_gene: TRBJ1-6
CDR3aa: CASTLSSYNSPLHF

d_gene: .
v_gene: TRBV28
j_gene: TRBJ1-1
CDR3aa: CASSLRSGTEAFF

d_gene: .
v_gene: TRBV10-3
j_gene: TRBJ1-1
CDR3aa: CAIKSAGMGNTEAFF

d_gene: .
v_gene: TRBV15
j_gene: TRBJ1-4
CDR3aa: CATSREQGINEKLFF

d_gene: .
v_gene: TRBV7-9
j_gene: TRBJ1-6
CDR3aa: CASSLVGTGLLNSPLHF

d_gene: TRBD1
v_gene: TRBV7-9
j_gene: TRBJ2-7
CDR3aa: CASSLAGQGPYEQYF

d_gene: TRBD2
v_gene: TRBV4-1
j_gene: TRBJ2-1
CDR3aa: CASSQDGTGTSGSRGNEQFF